The clone carrying this T cell receptor beta chain occurred many times. What it binds is unknown. The record originates from a study of CD8 T cells in ankylosing spondylitis. Findings and caveats of the study: The study identified a TCR beta motif of under ten highly homologous variants that appeared characteristic of ankylosing spondylitis blood. Within matched ankylosing spondylitis synovial fluid, disease-linked clones were reportedly significantly enriched.

Quantitative 5'-RACE with molecular barcodes generated TCR beta libraries. One entry per CDR3 protein results from TCRdb running MiXCR on the 5' RACE reads. Of under 150,000 distinct CDR3 sequences listed, about 8% were seen once; the top ten hold 7.3%. The TCR comes from a male donor with ankylosing spondylitis. Sequencing was done on a sample of synovial fluid, either unsorted or a sorted T cell fraction (not recorded which).

CDR3 region: CASSLRQSGANVLTF. The CDR3 DNA sequence: TGTGCCAGCAGTCTTCGACAGTCTGGGGCCAACGTCCTGACTTTC. The V call is TRBV7-9, the J call TRBJ2-6, with a tentative D call TRBD1 (5 bases). Germline V gene lookup returns CDR1 SEHNR and CDR2 FQNEAQ (reference sequence). The germline V and J ends were trimmed by 6 bases and 1 base, with 10 bases remaining between them. The CDR3 totals 15 residues.